Each of the 28 T cell receptor beta chains below was sequenced from the same sample in a study of naive and memory T cell subsets. Findings and limits, study-wide: A few larger clonotypes appeared in naive repertoires, especially CD8, possibly memory cells re-expressing CD45RA.

The beta constant-region primer was an equimolar mix of two oligonucleotides covering TRBC1 and TRBC2. Ligated cDNA was amplified by four rounds of PCR with nested alpha and beta constant-region primers and SP2. TCRdb itself ran the UMI-ligation and nested PCR reads through MiXCR, one entry per CDR3 protein. The sample has about 150,000 distinct CDR3 sequences, roughly 20% seen once; the top ten hold 0.1% to 0.11%. These receptors have no known antigen. Sample: naive CD4+ T cells from blood. These receptors originate from a human donor in good health.

This clonotype appeared many times. CDR3 nucleotides: TGTGCCACCAGTGACCGGTCGGGCACAGGCACAGATACGCAGTATTTT. Translated: CATSDRSGTGTDTQYF. The chain links TRBV24-1 to TRBJ2-3; D is unresolved. Germline V gene sequence: CDR1 KGHDR, CDR2 SFDVKD. The CDR3 loop spans 16 amino acids. V was cut by 4 bases and J by 1 base, with 14 bases left in between.

The V call is TRBV5-4, the J call TRBJ2-1, with TRBD2 matching 9 bases. This CDR3 has 17 residues. V shed 2 bases and J 12 bases; nucleotides not matched to a gene: 18. Per germline, CDR1 SGHNT and CDR2 YYREEE (reference sequence). The CDR3 nucleotides read TGTGCCAGCAGCTTACTTCTTATAGCGGGAGCTAATTCGGTGCAGTTCTTC. It translates to CASSLLLIAGANSVQFF. The full variable domain, rest sourced from reference TRBV5-4 and TRBJ2-1, is ETGVTQSPTHLIKTRGQQVTLRCSSQSGHNTVSWYQQALGQGPQFIFQYYREEENGRGNFPPRFSGLQFPNYSSELNVNALELDDSALYLCASSLLLIAGANSVQFFGPGTRLTVL.

The V gene is TRBV21-1, the J gene TRBJ1-3. TRBV21-1 is a pseudogene locus. The CDR3 loop spans 17 amino acids. CDR3 residues: CASRRDPQKGSGNTIYF. The CDR3 DNA follows: TGTGCCAGCAGGAGGGACCCACAGAAGGGGTCTGGAAACACCATATATTTT.

The V call is TRBV10-2, the J call TRBJ2-3; 11 nucleotides agree with TRBD2. This CDR3 has 16 residues. Per germline, CDR1 WSHSY and CDR2 SAAADI. J was trimmed by 2 bases and V by 4 bases; bases with no gene match: 5. The CDR3, as DNA: TGCGCCAGCAGTGTACTAGCGGGAGCGAACACAGATACGCAGTATTTT. Translating gives CASSVLAGANTDTQYF.

The rearrangement links TRBV6-6 to TRBJ1-1; D remains ambiguous. This CDR3 has 16 amino acids. Germline loops: CDR1 MNHNY, CDR2 SVGAGI (reference sequence). V was pared by 1 base and J by 1 base, with 13 bases between. The CDR3 is CASSYLSLRSNTEAFF. CDR3 DNA: TGTGCCAGCAGTTACTTGAGTTTACGCTCGAACACTGAAGCTTTCTTT.

V usage is TRBV30 and J usage is TRBJ1-2; maybe TRBD1 (5 bases). Trimming cost V 3 bases and J 5 bases, with 19 bases left between them. Germline CDR1 is GTSNPN and CDR2 is SVGIG (reference sequence). The CDR3 loop spans 15 amino acids. The CDR3 is CAWSVIPGPRYGYTF. CDR3 DNA sequence: TGTGCCTGGAGCGTCATCCCGGGACCCCGATATGGCTACACCTTC.

This clonotype occurred a few times. The CDR3 DNA follows: TGTGCCAGCAGCCCTAGACAGGCCAACACTGAAGCTTTCTTT. Protein: CASSPRQANTEAFF. The rearrangement links TRBV7-9 to TRBJ1-1; TRBD1 is a possible D gene (6 bases). The ends were cut back, 5 bases at V and 2 bases at J, with 12 bases in the middle. The CDR3 totals 14 residues. CDR1 is SEHNR, CDR2 FQNEAQ, per germline (reference sequence).

This clonotype has ten or more counts. The chain joins TRBV6-5 to TRBJ2-7; D is possibly TRBD2 (5 bases). Trimming pared 2 bases from V and 7 bases from J, leaving 12 bases between. Germline CDR1 reads MNHEY; CDR2 reads SVGAGI. The CDR3 is 13 amino acids. The CDR3 loop is CASSYEGRGEQYF. DNA for the CDR3: TGTGCCAGCAGTTACGAGGGCCGAGGGGAGCAGTACTTC.

This clonotype was seen a few times. V usage is TRBV4-2 and J usage is TRBJ1-5, with D possibly TRBD1 on 5 matching bases. This CDR3 contains 15 residues. Germline V gives CDR1 LGHNA, CDR2 YNFKEQ. Trimming stripped 0 bases from V and 6 bases from J, with 12 bases between. In DNA, the CDR3 is TGTGCCAGCAGCCAAGATTTGAGGGGCAGTCAGCCCCAGCATTTT. Translated: CASSQDLRGSQPQHF.

The V gene is TRBV7-6, the J gene TRBJ2-1; perhaps TRBD1 as D (5 bases). The CDR3 consists of 14 residues. The V gene's germline CDR1 is SGHVS and CDR2 FNYEAQ. V dropped 1 base and J dropped 8 bases, with 12 bases sitting between them. The DNA of the CDR3 is TGTGCCAGCAGCTTAGAAAGGGGCTTAGATGAGCAGTTCTTC. It specifies CASSLERGLDEQFF. The full variable domain, in which reference TRBV7-6 and TRBJ2-1 provide the parts outside the CDR3, is GAGVSQSPRYKVTKRGQDVALRCDPISGHVSLYWYRQALGQGPEFLTYFNYEAQQDKSGLPNDRFSAERPEGSISTLTIQRTEQRDSAMYRCASSLERGLDEQFFGPGTRLTVL.

Comment on this clonotype: This may be a read error: a much more frequent sequence differs by one nucleotide. V usage is TRBV28 and J usage is TRBJ2-2, with a weak D call TRBD1 (6 bases). CDR3 length equals 19 residues. The V gene's germline CDR1 is MDHEN and CDR2 SYDVKM. Here the CDR3 DNA reads TGTACCAGCAGTTTATCCCCGGCACAACAGGGAGTACAGATCCGGGAGCTGTTTTTT. The encoded protein is CTSSLSPAQQGVQIRELFF.

At least ten counts were recorded for this clonotype. The chain uses TRBV7-2 and TRBJ2-1, with 9 bases identical to TRBD2. V gave up 1 base and J gave up 0 bases; unmatched junction bases: 4. The CDR3 consists of 17 residues. Germline V lookup: CDR1 SGHTA, CDR2 FQGNSA. The chain's CDR3 is CASSLGGLAASYNEQFF. The DNA of the CDR3 is TGTGCCAGCAGCTTAGGGGGACTAGCAGCCTCCTACAATGAGCAGTTCTTC.

Here the CDR3 DNA reads TGTGCCAGCGTGGAACGACCGGGACAACAAGAGACCCAGTACTTC. It encodes CASVERPGQQETQYF. The chain has TRBV6-6 and TRBJ2-5; D is possibly TRBD1 (6 bases). There are 15 residues in the CDR3. The germline gives CDR1 MNHNY, CDR2 SVGAGI (reference sequence). The V end was cut by 8 bases, the J end by 2 bases, with 18 bases between.

The chain uses TRBV10-2 and TRBJ1-2; the match to TRBD1 covers 10 bases. This CDR3 region has 14 residues. V lost 6 bases and J lost 4; bases outside the gene matches: 5. Germline V gives CDR1 WSHSY, CDR2 SAAADI. The CDR3 nucleotides read TGCGCCAGCAGCCAAGACAGGGGGCTCTATGGCTACACCTTC. It yields the protein CASSQDRGLYGYTF.

This clonotype was seen a handful of times. The chain links TRBV12-3 or TRBV12-4 to TRBJ2-1, with 7 bases that match TRBD2. The junction had 11 bases not matched to a gene; V was cut back by 3 bases and J by 9 bases. The CDR3 length is 15 residues. CDR3 bases: TGTGCCAGCAGTTTTCTTGCGGGAGAGAGGTCTGAGCAGTTCTTC. As protein: CASSFLAGERSEQFF.

This clonotype turned up a few times. The genes are TRBV6-2 or TRBV6-3 and TRBJ2-1, with D tentatively TRBD2 (5 bases). Germline assignment: CDR1 MNHEY and CDR2 SVGEGT. V was pared by 4 bases and J by 7 bases, with 14 bases between. The CDR3 is made up of 14 amino acids. In DNA form, the CDR3 reads TGTGCCAGCAGTTCGCAGCGGAGTCGGAATGAGCAGTTCTTC. Its translation is CASSSQRSRNEQFF.

The V and J genes are TRBV10-3 and TRBJ1-4, with TRBD1 matching 8 bases. The CDR3 has 15 amino acids. In germline, CDR1 is ENHRY, CDR2 SYGVKD. The ends lost 2 bases at V and 5 bases at J; junction bases unmatched: 4. CDR3 sequence (DNA): TGTGCCATCAGTGAGGGACAGGGAGGAAATGAAAAACTGTTTTTT. Protein product: CAISEGQGGNEKLFF.

This clonotype was seen a handful of times. The genes are TRBV7-2 and TRBJ2-3, with 8 nucleotides matching TRBD1. CDR1 is SGHTA and CDR2 is FQGNSA in the germline V gene. The V and J ends lost 1 base and 6 bases, in that order; junction bases with no gene match: 0. This CDR3 contains 13 residues. CDR3 loop: CASSLGTGDTQYF. Here the CDR3 DNA reads TGTGCCAGCAGCTTAGGGACAGGGGATACGCAGTATTTT.

V is TRBV11-2 and J is TRBJ2-3; TRBD2 aligns across 10 bases. This CDR3 has 15 amino acids. V dropped 5 bases and J dropped 7; count of bases not matched to a gene: 9. Germline loops: CDR1 SGHAT, CDR2 FQNNGV. The CDR3 nucleotides are TGTGCCAGCAGCCAAAGTGGGACTAGCGTTTATACGCAGTATTTT. This sequence encodes CASSQSGTSVYTQYF.

This chain uses TRBV29-1 with TRBJ2-7; 10 nucleotides agree with TRBD2. V was pared by 3 bases and J by 6 bases, with 8 bases of the junction left unmatched. The V gene's germline CDR1 is SQVTM and CDR2 ANQGSEA. The length of the CDR3 is 14 residues. CDR3 residues: CSVEASGSLSEQYF. The CDR3, as DNA: TGCAGCGTTGAGGCTAGCGGGAGTTTGAGCGAGCAGTACTTC.

In this sample, this clonotype turned up a few times. The V gene is TRBV7-3, the J gene TRBJ2-1, with TRBD2 matching 10 bases. J was trimmed by 6 bases and V by 4 bases; bases with no gene match: 6. The CDR3 totals 15 residues. Germline CDR1 is SGHTA and CDR2 is FQGTGA. Here the CDR3 reads CASSSQAGGLNEQFF. In DNA, the CDR3 is TGTGCCAGCAGCTCCCAAGCGGGAGGGCTCAATGAGCAGTTCTTC.

The chain couples TRBV20-1 to TRBJ1-2, with D possibly matching TRBD1 (5 bases). V was shortened by 3 bases and J by 5 bases, with 13 bases between the two germline ends. The CDR3 is 13 residues long. In germline, CDR1 is DFQATT, CDR2 SNEGSKA (reference sequence). CDR3 sequence (DNA): TGCAGTGCTAGTATACAGGAGCTATATGGCTACACCTTC. Translation: CSASIQELYGYTF.

The chain uses TRBV27 and TRBJ2-5; no reliable D call. V was shortened by 3 bases and J by 3 bases, with 8 bases between the two germline ends. Germline V gives CDR1 MNHEY, CDR2 SMNVEV (reference sequence). This CDR3 spans 13 amino acids. The CDR3 loop reads CASSFRLEETQYF. CDR3 coding DNA: TGTGCCAGCAGTTTCCGGCTAGAAGAGACCCAGTACTTC.

This rearrangement joins TRBV10-3 to TRBJ1-6; D possibly corresponds to TRBD1 (5 bases). V gave up 6 bases and J gave up 10 bases, with 13 bases separating them. This CDR3 region has 13 residues. Germline CDR1 is ENHRY and CDR2 is SYGVKD. The CDR3 loop is CAIRGTWTSPLHF. The CDR3 bases are TGTGCCATCAGGGGGACTTGGACCTCACCCCTCCACTTT.

V usage is TRBV4-1 and J usage is TRBJ2-5, with 8 bases that match TRBD1. Germline CDR1 is MGHRA and CDR2 is YSYEKL. The CDR3 totals 15 residues. V lost 2 bases to trimming and J lost 5 bases; unmatched junction nucleotides: 7. CDR3 nucleotides: TGCGCCAGCAGCCAAACGGACAGGGCAGGGGAGACCCAGTACTTC. This translates into CASSQTDRAGETQYF.

This clonotype was seen a handful of times. The chain employs TRBV28 and TRBJ2-1; no reliable D call. V shed 4 bases and J shed 1 base, with 11 bases lying between them. This CDR3 is 15 amino acids long. Germline V gene lookup returns CDR1 MDHEN and CDR2 SYDVKM. The CDR3 loop is CASSSPSGSYNEQFF. In nucleotides, the CDR3 is TGTGCCAGCAGTTCACCTAGTGGTTCCTACAATGAGCAGTTCTTC.

This clonotype was counted a few times. The chain has TRBV12-3 or TRBV12-4 and TRBJ2-3, with 11 bases matching TRBD1. V gave up 1 base and J gave up 4 bases; unmatched junction bases: 10. The length of the CDR3 is 18 residues. The CDR3 DNA sequence: TGTGCCAGCAGTTTAGTACCCGGGACAGGGGGGTTCTCAGATACGCAGTATTTT. Translating gives CASSLVPGTGGFSDTQYF.

This clonotype was counted a few times. The chain is built from TRBV29-1 and TRBJ1-2; D unclear. The CDR3 contains 12 residues. V was pared by 3 bases and J by 6 bases, with 11 bases between. Germline CDR1 SQVTM, CDR2 ANQGSEA. DNA of the CDR3: TGCAGCGTTGATTCTAGCTACGATGGCTACACCTTC. Translation: CSVDSSYDGYTF.